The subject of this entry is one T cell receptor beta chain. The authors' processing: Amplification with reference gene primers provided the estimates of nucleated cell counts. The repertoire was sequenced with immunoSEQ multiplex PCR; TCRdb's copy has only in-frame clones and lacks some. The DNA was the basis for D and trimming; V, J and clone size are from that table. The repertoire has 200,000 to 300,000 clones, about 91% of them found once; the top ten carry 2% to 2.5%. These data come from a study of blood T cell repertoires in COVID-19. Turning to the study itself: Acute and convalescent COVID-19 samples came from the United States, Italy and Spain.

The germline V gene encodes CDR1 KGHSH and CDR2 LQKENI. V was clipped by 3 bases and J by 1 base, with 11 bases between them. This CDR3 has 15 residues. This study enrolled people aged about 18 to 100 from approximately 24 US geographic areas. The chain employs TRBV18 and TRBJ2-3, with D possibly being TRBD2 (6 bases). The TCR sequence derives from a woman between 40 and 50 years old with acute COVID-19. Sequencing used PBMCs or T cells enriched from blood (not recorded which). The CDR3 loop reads CASSPASARTDTQYF. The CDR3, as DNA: TGTGCCAGCTCACCGGCTAGCGCTCGCACAGATACGCAGTATTTT. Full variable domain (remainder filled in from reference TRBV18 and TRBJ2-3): NAGVMQNPRHLVRRRGQEARLRCSPMKGHSHVYWYRQLPEEGLKFMVYLQKENIIDESGMPKERFSAEFPKEGPSILRIQQVVRGDSAAYFCASSPASARTDTQYFGPGTRLTVL.